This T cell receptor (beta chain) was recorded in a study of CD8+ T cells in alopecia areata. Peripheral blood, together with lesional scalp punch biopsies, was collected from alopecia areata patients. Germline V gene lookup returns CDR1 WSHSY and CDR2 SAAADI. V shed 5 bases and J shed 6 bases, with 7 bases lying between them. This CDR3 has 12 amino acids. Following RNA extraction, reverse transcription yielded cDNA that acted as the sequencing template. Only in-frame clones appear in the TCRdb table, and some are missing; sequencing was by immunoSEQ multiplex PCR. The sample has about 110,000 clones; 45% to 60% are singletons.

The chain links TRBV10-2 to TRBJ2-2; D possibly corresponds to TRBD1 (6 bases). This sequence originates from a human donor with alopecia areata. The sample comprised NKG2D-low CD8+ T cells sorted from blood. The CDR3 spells CASSTGSGELFF. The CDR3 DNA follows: TGCGCCAGCAGTACAGGGTCCGGGGAGCTGTTTTTT.